Shown below are 23 T cell receptor beta chains from a single sample sequenced in a study of cytomegalovirus exposure and HLA in healthy donors. The PCR ran on 60 Vbeta and 13 Jbeta primers. Only in-frame clones appear in the TCRdb table, and some are missing; sequencing was by immunoSEQ multiplex PCR. This sample yields approximately 210,000 clones, of which around 87% are seen a single time; approximately 2% belongs to the top ten. The sample taken for sequencing was PBMCs. These receptor sequences come from a woman in her late teens or twenties in good health and CMV-seronegative.

DNA for the CDR3: TGTGCCAGTAGTGCCGGGACTAGCGCCTTCTTAAAGTCCTACGAGCAGTACTTC. Protein product: CASSAGTSAFLKSYEQYF. This rearrangement joins TRBV19 to TRBJ2-7; 10 bases line up with TRBD2. CDR3 length: 18 residues. Trimming at V came to 5 bases and at J to 1 base, leaving 14 bases not matched to a gene. The germline gives CDR1 LNHDA, CDR2 SQIVND (reference sequence).

The gene calls are TRBV2 and TRBJ1-4; D unresolved. Germline V gives CDR1 SNHLY, CDR2 FYNNEI. The CDR3 is 13 residues long. V lost 8 bases and J lost 8, with 15 bases in between. This chain's CDR3 is CASSTWAGEKLFF. CDR3 nucleotide sequence: TGTGCCAGCTCGACGTGGGCAGGAGAAAAACTGTTTTTT.

The chain couples TRBV9 to TRBJ2-5; TRBD1 matches at 7 bases. Per the germline V gene, CDR1 is SGDLS and CDR2 is YYNGEE. The trim removed 0 bases at V and 4 bases at J, leaving 3 bases unmatched. CDR3 size: 14 residues. Here the CDR3 DNA reads TGTGCCAGCAGCGTAGGTAACAGGGGAGAGACCCAGTACTTC. It codes for CASSVGNRGETQYF.

J is TRBJ1-4 and V is TRBV11-2; D gene unclear. Germline lookup yields CDR1 SGHAT and CDR2 FQNNGV. V was cut by 5 bases and J by 8 bases, with 9 bases left in between. The CDR3 consists of 12 residues. The CDR3: CASSPQREKLFF. The CDR3 DNA reads TGTGCCAGCAGCCCACAGAGAGAAAAACTGTTTTTT.

The J gene is TRBJ2-1, the V gene TRBV19; 10 nucleotides line up with TRBD2. CDR1 is LNHDA, CDR2 SQIVND, per germline (reference sequence). The CDR3 loop spans 17 amino acids. Losses at the gene ends were 4 bases for V and 4 bases for J; bases not matched to a gene: 10. CDR3 sequence: CASSTRPAGGPYNEQFF. DNA of the CDR3: TGTGCCAGTAGTACCCGACCAGCGGGGGGGCCGTACAATGAGCAGTTCTTC.

This chain connects TRBV5-8 to TRBJ2-7; 11 bases line up with TRBD1. The CDR3 has 14 amino acids. CDR1 SGHTS and CDR2 YDEGEE come from the germline V gene. V lost 4 bases and J lost 5; bases outside the gene matches: 5. CDR3 nucleotides: TGTGCCAGCAGCCCGGGACAGGGGGGCGACGAGCAGTACTTC. It translates to CASSPGQGGDEQYF.

This clone was counted once. V and J are TRBV6-6 and TRBJ2-5; 7 bases map to TRBD2. V shed 0 bases and J 5 bases; nucleotides not matched to a gene: 3. CDR3 length equals 14 residues. Per germline, CDR1 MNHNY and CDR2 SVGAGI (reference sequence). The CDR3 coding sequence is TGTGCCAGCAGTTACTCGACTAGCAGGGAGACCCAGTACTTC. It encodes CASSYSTSRETQYF.

V gene TRBV5-1 combines with J gene TRBJ1-4, with D possibly matching TRBD1 (5 bases). CDR1 and CDR2 from the germline V gene are SGHRS and YFSETQ. The CDR3 spans 18 residues. Trimming left V 1 base short and J 4 bases short, with 20 bases between. The CDR3 region is CASSLTLLGDLNNEKLFF. Written as DNA, the CDR3 is TGCGCCAGCAGCTTGACTCTCTTAGGGGACTTGAATAATGAAAAACTGTTTTTT. The whole variable domain, filled in from reference TRBV5-1 and TRBJ1-4, reads KAGVTQTPRYLIKTRGQQVTLSCSPISGHRSVSWYQQTPGQGLQFLFEYFSETQRNKGNFPGRFSGRQFSNSRSEMNVSTLELGDSALYLCASSLTLLGDLNNEKLFFGSGTQLSVL.

The chain is built from TRBV28 and TRBJ1-2, with D perhaps TRBD1 (5 bases). Germline lookup yields CDR1 MDHEN and CDR2 SYDVKM. V lost 6 bases and J 6 bases, leaving 14 bases between the germline ends. The CDR3 is made up of 13 amino acids. CDR3: CASRLGGGDGYTF. CDR3 in DNA: TGTGCCAGCAGACTTGGCGGGGGAGATGGCTACACCTTC.

The chain is built from TRBV27 and TRBJ2-7; no clear D gene. Trimming took off 4 bases at V and 3 bases at J, with 13 bases between the two ends. The CDR3 is 14 amino acids. Germline V gene data show CDR1 as MNHEY and CDR2 as SMNVEV (reference sequence). This CDR3 reads CASSYLSARYEQYF. CDR3 nucleotides: TGTGCCAGCAGTTACCTTAGTGCCCGCTACGAGCAGTACTTC.

Points on this clone: Other DNA sequences from this sample encode an identical CDR3 as well. CDR3 nucleotides: TGTGCCTGGAGTGTACAGGGGCGCACTGAAGCTTTCTTT. This translates into CAWSVQGRTEAFF. The chain carries TRBV30 and TRBJ1-1; 7 nucleotides match TRBD1. The ends lost 0 bases at V and 4 bases at J; junction bases unmatched: 2. In germline, CDR1 is GTSNPN, CDR2 SVGIG (reference sequence). The CDR3 covers 13 residues.

The J gene is TRBJ2-1, the V gene TRBV5-1; 13 bases fit TRBD2. Germline trimming cut 4 bases from V and 7 bases from J; bases unmatched to any gene: 8. The CDR3 consists of 16 residues. Germline CDR1 reads SGHRS; CDR2 reads YFSETQ. The CDR3 region is CASSPPGLAGANEQFF. CDR3 coding DNA: TGCGCCAGCAGCCCCCCCGGACTAGCGGGAGCGAATGAGCAGTTCTTC.

This clone was seen more than once but under ten times. This chain connects TRBV4-2 to TRBJ1-6; 9 bases align to TRBD1. In germline, CDR1 is LGHNA, CDR2 YNFKEQ. This CDR3 has 15 amino acids. J lost 10 bases, V lost 7 bases, and 11 bases had no gene match. As DNA, the CDR3 is TGTGCCAGCAACCCTAGACAGGGGGAGGAGTCACCCCTCCACTTT. It codes for CASNPRQGEESPLHF.

The rearrangement uses TRBV20-1 and TRBJ1-2, with TRBD1 identical over 9 bases. CDR1 and CDR2 from the germline V gene are DFQATT and SNEGSKA (reference sequence). The J segment lost 6 bases and the V segment lost 5 bases, leaving 1 base of the junction unmatched. This CDR3 is 11 amino acids long. In DNA form, the CDR3 reads TGCAGTGCTGGGACAGGGCATGGCTACACCTTC. This sequence encodes CSAGTGHGYTF.

V usage is TRBV28 and J usage is TRBJ2-3; 7 nucleotides line up with TRBD1. This CDR3 is built from 17 residues. The germline gives CDR1 MDHEN, CDR2 SYDVKM. Trimming removed 1 base from V and 2 bases from J; junction bases left unmatched: 9. The CDR3, as DNA: TGTGCCAGCAGTTTATCCAGCACAGGGGACCTCACAGATACGCAGTATTTT. It is translated as CASSLSSTGDLTDTQYF.

This clone was recorded once. The chain couples TRBV7-9 to TRBJ1-2; D uncertain. This CDR3 has 13 amino acids. The germline V and J ends were trimmed by 2 bases and 8 bases, with 12 bases remaining between them. Looked up from germline, CDR1 is SEHNR and CDR2 is FQNEAQ (reference sequence). The DNA of the CDR3 is TGTGCCAGCAGCTTACGGGGAGTGGGCGGCTACACCTTC. Its protein product is CASSLRGVGGYTF.

The chain combines TRBV2 with TRBJ1-1; 8 positions match TRBD1. CDR3 length equals 15 residues. Trimming took 4 bases from V and 0 from J; bases not matched to a gene: 4. Germline lookup yields CDR1 SNHLY and CDR2 FYNNEI. The CDR3 region has the DNA TGTGCCAGCAGTGGAGGACAGGGCATGAACACTGAAGCTTTCTTT. Translation gives CASSGGQGMNTEAFF. Full variable domain (remainder filled in from reference TRBV2 and TRBJ1-1): EPEVTQTPSHQVTQMGQEVILRCVPISNHLYFYWYRQILGQKVEFLVSFYNNEISEKSEIFDDQFSVERPDGSNFTLKIRSTKLEDSAMYFCASSGGQGMNTEAFFGQGTRLTVV.

This sequence joins TRBV6-1 and TRBJ1-5; D remains unclear. Trimming took 2 bases from V and 7 from J, leaving 9 bases between them. Germline CDR1 is MNHNS and CDR2 is SASEGT. The CDR3 spans 13 residues. CDR3: CASSEFMGQPQHF. The CDR3 DNA reads as TGTGCCAGCAGTGAATTTATGGGCCAGCCCCAGCATTTT.

This clone appeared once. The rearrangement joins TRBV28 to TRBJ1-6, with 7 bases matching TRBD1. The V gene end was trimmed by 8 bases and the J gene end by 8 bases; junction bases not matched to a gene: 12. Germline assignment: CDR1 MDHEN and CDR2 SYDVKM. The CDR3 length is 15 residues. DNA for the CDR3: TGTGCCAGCCTCCGAGGGGGCAGTAGTCATTCACCCCTCCACTTT. Translating it yields CASLRGGSSHSPLHF.

The chain combines TRBV6-5 with TRBJ1-1; D is possibly TRBD1 (5 bases). CDR1 and CDR2 from the germline V gene are MNHEY and SVGAGI. The CDR3 consists of 14 residues. V was cut by 6 bases and J by 3 bases, with 14 bases left in between. The CDR3, as DNA: TGTGCCAGCAGGCGGGGGGGGAGAGACACTGAAGCTTTCTTT. It specifies CASRRGGRDTEAFF.

This clone was observed a handful of times. V and J are TRBV6-5 and TRBJ1-5; D call uncertain. The CDR3 runs 14 residues. The germline CDR1 and CDR2 sequences are MNHEY and SVGAGI. With 5 bases removed from V and 7 bases from J, the gap between germline ends came to 15 bases. The CDR3 sequence: CASSQSSPGQPQHF. In DNA, the CDR3 is TGTGCCAGCAGTCAGAGTTCCCCGGGGCAGCCCCAGCATTTT.

V usage is TRBV6-5 and J usage is TRBJ2-7; 9 nucleotides line up with TRBD1. Unmatched junction bases numbered 1, after V lost 7 bases and J lost 3 bases. Germline V gives CDR1 MNHEY, CDR2 SVGAGI. The CDR3 covers 12 residues. CDR3 loop: CASTGQGYEQYF. For the CDR3, the DNA is TGTGCCAGCACGGGACAGGGCTACGAGCAGTACTTC.

This chain connects TRBV5-1 to TRBJ2-5; TRBD1 aligns across 12 bases. The CDR3 runs 15 residues. Germline V gives CDR1 SGHRS, CDR2 YFSETQ. J was trimmed by 5 bases and V by 4 bases; bases with no gene match: 6. CDR3 sequence: CASSVGTGGAETQYF. Here the CDR3 DNA reads TGCGCCAGCAGCGTCGGGACAGGGGGCGCGGAGACCCAGTACTTC.